The 16 T cell receptor beta chains reported below all come from one sample, sequenced in a study of cytomegalovirus exposure and HLA in healthy donors. The PCR was carried out with 60 Vbeta primers and 13 Jbeta primers. Libraries were prepared by immunoSEQ multiplex PCR; TCRdb keeps only in-frame clonotypes and omits some of them. The data contain under 150,000 clones, roughly four fifths of them singletons. The sequenced sample consisted of PBMCs. These receptors came from a man aged 35 to 55 in good health and CMV-seropositive.

This rearrangement joins TRBV29-1 to TRBJ2-1, with 7 positions matching TRBD2. Per germline, CDR1 SQVTM and CDR2 ANQGSEA. V shed 4 bases and J 8 bases; nucleotides not matched to a gene: 8. This CDR3 region has 13 residues. CDR3 residues: CSVVIAGYDEQFF. DNA of the CDR3: TGCAGCGTTGTTATAGCGGGTTATGATGAGCAGTTCTTC.

The table lists this clone with a count of one. The chain recombines TRBV7-2 with TRBJ2-2; weak D call: TRBD1 (6 bases). The CDR3 spans 16 residues. Looked up from germline, CDR1 is SGHTA and CDR2 is FQGNSA. V dropped 5 bases and J dropped 1 base, with 14 bases sitting between them. CDR3 region: CASSPHSTGNTGELFF. CDR3 DNA sequence: TGTGCCAGCAGCCCCCACTCGACAGGGAACACCGGGGAGCTGTTTTTT. The variable domain in full, completed from reference TRBV7-2 and TRBJ2-2, reads GAGVSQSPSNKVTEKGKDVELRCDPISGHTALYWYRQSLGQGLEFLIYFQGNSAPDKSGLPSDRFSAERTGGSVSTLTIQRTQQEDSAVYLCASSPHSTGNTGELFFGEGSRLTVL.

The chain employs TRBV18 and TRBJ2-7; tentative D call: TRBD2 (5 bases). The CDR3 is made up of 14 amino acids. V lost 3 bases to trimming and J lost 3 bases, with 12 bases between them. Germline V gives CDR1 KGHSH, CDR2 LQKENI. The CDR3 here is CASSPSAENYEQYF. CDR3 DNA sequence: TGTGCCAGCTCACCCTCAGCGGAAAACTACGAGCAGTACTTC.

This sequence joins TRBV30 and TRBJ1-6; D possibly corresponds to TRBD1 (6 bases). V was shortened by 1 base and J by 6 bases, with 13 bases between the two germline ends. The length of the CDR3 is 15 residues. Germline CDR1 GTSNPN, CDR2 SVGIG (reference sequence). CDR3 bases: TGTGCCTGGAGTGGTTACAGGGAGGGTAATTCACCCCTCCACTTT. Translated, it gives CAWSGYREGNSPLHF.

This chain connects TRBV19 to TRBJ2-1, with 7 bases lining up with TRBD2. This CDR3 is 14 amino acids long. The germline V gene has CDR1 LNHDA and CDR2 SQIVND (reference sequence). J was trimmed by 3 bases and V by 5 bases; bases with no gene match: 4. The CDR3 nucleotides read TGTGCCAGTAGTCGAGCGGGACTCTACAATGAGCAGTTCTTC. Residues: CASSRAGLYNEQFF.

The chain couples TRBV7-6 to TRBJ2-2; 8 bases line up with TRBD1. CDR3 length: 17 residues. Germline V gives CDR1 SGHVS, CDR2 FNYEAQ. The J segment lost 1 base and the V segment lost 2 bases, leaving 6 bases of the junction unmatched. This CDR3 is CASSLRQGAKNTGELFF. The CDR3 DNA reads TGTGCCAGCAGCTTAAGGCAGGGGGCGAAGAACACCGGGGAGCTGTTTTTT.

V gene TRBV7-2 combines with J gene TRBJ2-1; no clear D gene. Trimming stripped 1 base from V and 9 bases from J, with 10 bases between. Germline CDR1 and CDR2: SGHTA and FQGNSA. The CDR3 covers 13 residues. The CDR3 DNA follows: TGTGCCAGCAGCTTAGAGCCACCAGGTGAGCAGTTCTTC. Translation: CASSLEPPGEQFF.

A few counts support this clone. The CDR3 nucleotides read TGTGCCAGCCAGTCCCGGGGGACAGGGGTGCACGAGCAGTACTTC. Translation: CASQSRGTGVHEQYF. The chain combines TRBV7-2 with TRBJ2-7; 10 positions match TRBD1. Germline lookup yields CDR1 SGHTA and CDR2 FQGNSA. The V gene end was trimmed by 8 bases and the J gene end by 5 bases; junction bases not matched to a gene: 12. The length of the CDR3 is 15 residues.

The rearrangement links TRBV6-1 to TRBJ2-7, with D perhaps matching TRBD1 (6 bases). Germline CDR1 is MNHNS and CDR2 is SASEGT. The V end was cut by 6 bases, the J end by 5 bases, with 11 bases between. The CDR3 is made up of 12 amino acids. The CDR3 sequence: CASSPTGNEQYF. CDR3 nucleotides: TGTGCCAGCAGCCCTACAGGGAACGAGCAGTACTTC.

The CDR3 region is CASSISSGSFQFF. As DNA, the CDR3 is TGTGCCAGCAGCATATCTAGCGGGAGTTTTCAGTTCTTC. The chain carries TRBV5-6 and TRBJ2-1, with 10 nucleotides matching TRBD2. The CDR3 consists of 13 residues. Losses at the gene ends were 4 bases for V and 13 bases for J; bases not matched to a gene: 8. Germline loops: CDR1 SGHDT, CDR2 YYEEEE. Filled out from reference TRBV5-6 and TRBJ2-1, the complete variable domain reads DAGVTQSPTHLIKTRGQQVTLRCSPKSGHDTVSWYQQALGQGPQFIFQYYEEEERQRGNFPDRFSGHQFPNYSSELNVNALLLGDSALYLCASSISSGSFQFFGPGTRLTVL.

This clone came up a few times. One junction end disagrees with the germline gene, perhaps due to a read error. The chain has TRBV4-1 and TRBJ2-1; 16 bases agree with TRBD2. Germline V gene data show CDR1 as MGHRA and CDR2 as YSYEKL. CDR3 length equals 13 residues. In DNA, the CDR3 is TGCGCCAGCAGCCGTGGGACTAGCGGGAGGGCCCTCTTC. This codes for CASSRGTSGRALF.

The chain links TRBV5-6 to TRBJ2-1; TRBD1 matches 9 bases. Germline CDR1 is SGHDT and CDR2 is YYEEEE. V was pared by 4 bases and J by 8 bases, with 4 bases of the junction left unmatched. The CDR3 length is 13 residues. CDR3: CASSLRTGDEQFF. The CDR3 DNA sequence: TGTGCCAGCAGCCTCCGGACAGGGGATGAGCAGTTCTTC.

This clone was counted a single time. CDR3 amino acids: CASSPESYNSPLHF. CDR3 bases: TGTGCCAGCAGTCCGGAGTCCTATAATTCACCCCTCCACTTT. This rearrangement joins TRBV25-1 to TRBJ1-6; D gene unclear. V gave up 5 bases and J gave up 1 base, with 6 bases separating them. Germline V lookup: CDR1 MGHDK, CDR2 SYGVNS. CDR3 length equals 14 residues. Based on the CDR3 plus reference TRBV25-1 and TRBJ1-6, the full variable domain is EADIYQTPRYLVIGTGKKITLECSQTMGHDKMYWYQQDPGMELHLIHYSYGVNSTEKGDLSSESTVSRIRTEHFPLTLESARPSHTSQYLCASSPESYNSPLHFGNGTRLTVT.

The rearrangement links TRBV6-5 to TRBJ2-7; 7 positions match TRBD1. The V gene's germline CDR1 is MNHEY and CDR2 SVGAGI. Trimming cost V 6 bases and J 3 bases; bases outside gene matches: 5. The CDR3 is 13 residues long. In nucleotides, the CDR3 is TGTGCCAGCAGGTACGACAGGGTCTACGAGCAGTACTTC. Amino acids: CASRYDRVYEQYF.

The chain recombines TRBV10-1 with TRBJ2-5, with 7 bases aligning to TRBD1. The J call may be mistaken, given a closer DNA end match to TRBJ2-7. The CDR3 consists of 15 residues. Germline lookup yields CDR1 WNHNN and CDR2 SYGVQD (reference sequence). CDR3 loop: CASSDPRQGSDEQYF. For the CDR3, the DNA is TGCGCCAGCAGTGACCCTCGACAGGGTTCAGACGAGCAGTACTTC.

CDR3 loop: CASSSRTGGDYRSGNTIYF. The CDR3 DNA follows: TGTGCCAGCAGTTCACGGACAGGGGGCGACTACAGGTCTGGAAACACCATATATTTT. The V call is TRBV28, the J call TRBJ1-3; the match to TRBD1 covers 11 bases. V lost 4 bases and J lost 1; bases outside the gene matches: 12. Germline assignment: CDR1 MDHEN and CDR2 SYDVKM. The CDR3 length is 19 residues.